This passage covers 30 T cell receptor beta chains from one sample sequenced in a study of a mutant IDH1 vaccine in newly diagnosed glioma. Time point: week 47, end of study. A 20-mer mutant IDH1 peptide at 300 ug was injected subcutaneously with topical imiquimod. For these receptors, no antigen is known. Some clones are missing from TCRdb's copy, which holds only in-frame ones; the method was immunoSEQ multiplex PCR. Seen here are approximately 37,000 clones, approximately 86% observed once, and the top ten hold roughly a sixth. This sample comprised PBMCs, obtained from a glioma patient whose treatment included an IDH1 peptide vaccine. Every receptor here comes from a young man with glioma. Some clones in this sample may be carry-over from other donors' samples.

DNA for the CDR3: TGCAGCGTTTCCGGGACAGTAGTCCCCTACGAGCAGTACTTC. Amino acids: CSVSGTVVPYEQYF. The chain is built from TRBV29-1 and TRBJ2-7, with 7 bases matching TRBD1. Per germline, CDR1 SQVTM and CDR2 ANQGSEA. The CDR3 has 14 amino acids. V shed 5 bases and J 2 bases; nucleotides not matched to a gene: 9.

There are a few counts of this clone. This chain connects TRBV10-3 to TRBJ1-3; TRBD1 aligns across 7 bases. This CDR3 contains 14 residues. From germline, CDR1 is ENHRY and CDR2 SYGVKD. V trimming: 6 bases; J trimming: 6 bases; junction bases outside the gene matches: 8. In DNA form, the CDR3 reads TGTGCCATCAGCTCAGGGGGTTTTGAAAACACCATATATTTT. Protein product: CAISSGGFENTIYF.

The V and J genes are TRBV15 and TRBJ2-1; D gene ambiguous. The CDR3 loop spans 15 amino acids. V was cut by 0 bases and J by 0 bases, with 6 bases left in between. Germline assignment: CDR1 LNHNV and CDR2 YYDKDF (reference sequence). In DNA, the CDR3 is TGTGCCACCAGCAGAGATCGGAGCTCCTACAATGAGCAGTTCTTC. Its protein is CATSRDRSSYNEQFF.

The chain joins TRBV19 to TRBJ1-1, with 9 positions matching TRBD1. J was trimmed by 0 bases and V by 8 bases; bases with no gene match: 7. CDR3 size: 15 residues. Germline V lookup: CDR1 LNHDA, CDR2 SQIVND (reference sequence). The CDR3 bases are TGTGCCAGTGACAGGGGGACTTACATGAACACTGAAGCTTTCTTT. It codes for CASDRGTYMNTEAFF.

The chain couples TRBV6-5 to TRBJ1-1, with a tentative D call TRBD1 (5 bases). The length of the CDR3 is 14 residues. Looked up from germline, CDR1 is MNHEY and CDR2 is SVGAGI. The V and J ends lost 6 bases and 1 base respectively, with 12 bases between them. The CDR3 region has the DNA TGTGCCAGCAGCTCGGATACAGGGAACACTGAAGCTTTCTTT. Encoded protein: CASSSDTGNTEAFF.

This chain connects TRBV19 to TRBJ2-7, with D perhaps TRBD1 (6 bases). CDR1 is LNHDA, CDR2 SQIVND, per germline (reference sequence). Trimming stripped 4 bases from V and 4 bases from J, with 11 bases between. This CDR3 has 13 residues. CDR3 sequence reads: CASSTGTPYEQYF. The CDR3 nucleotides are TGTGCCAGTAGTACCGGGACACCATACGAGCAGTACTTC. Full variable domain (missing parts from reference TRBV19 and TRBJ2-7): DGGITQSPKYLFRKEGQNVTLSCEQNLNHDAMYWYRQDPGQGLRLIYYSQIVNDFQKGDIAEGYSVSREKKESFPLTVTSAQKNPTAFYLCASSTGTPYEQYFGPGTRLTVT.

The chain joins TRBV18 to TRBJ1-1; D gene uncertain. This CDR3 region has 12 residues. Germline lookup yields CDR1 KGHSH and CDR2 LQKENI. Trimming stripped 3 bases from V and 7 bases from J, with 9 bases between. CDR3 coding DNA: TGTGCCAGCTCACCCCCGGGATTTGAAGCTTTCTTT. Translated: CASSPPGFEAFF.

This clone was found once. V usage is TRBV15 and J usage is TRBJ2-7, with a weak D call TRBD2 (7 bases). The CDR3 spans 15 residues. Trimming stripped 0 bases from V and 4 bases from J, with 13 bases between. The germline V gene encodes CDR1 LNHNV and CDR2 YYDKDF (reference sequence). The CDR3 region has the DNA TGTGCCACCAGCAGAGACGGGGGGCACGGGTACGAGCAGTACTTC. Protein sequence: CATSRDGGHGYEQYF.

This chain links TRBV30 with TRBJ1-5; tentatively, D is TRBD1 (6 bases). V was pared by 2 bases and J by 5 bases, with 19 bases between. Germline CDR1 and CDR2: GTSNPN and SVGIG (reference sequence). The CDR3 spans 16 residues. CDR3 sequence: CAWSTPGLPGDQPQHF. The CDR3 region has the DNA TGTGCCTGGAGTACACCTGGGCTCCCAGGGGATCAGCCCCAGCATTTT.

This chain joins TRBV10-3 and TRBJ1-1; perhaps TRBD1 as D (6 bases). Between the trimmed V and J ends, which lost 6 bases and 0 bases, there was a span of 14 bases. The germline gives CDR1 ENHRY, CDR2 SYGVKD. The CDR3 runs 15 residues. The CDR3 bases are TGTGCCATCAGAGACCCTAAGGGGGTGAACACTGAAGCTTTCTTT. The encoded protein is CAIRDPKGVNTEAFF.

The chain recombines TRBV14 with TRBJ2-5, with D possibly called TRBD1 or TRBD2 (6 bases each). The germline gives CDR1 SGHDN, CDR2 FVKESK. The V end was cut by 0 bases, the J end by 9 bases, with 14 bases between. The CDR3 consists of 14 residues. The CDR3 sequence: CASSQEWGARAQYF. CDR3 bases: TGTGCCAGCAGCCAAGAATGGGGGGCGAGGGCCCAGTACTTC.

This clone showed up just once. The rearrangement joins TRBV6-5 to TRBJ1-1; D remains ambiguous. The V end lost 2 bases, the J end lost 1 base, and 8 bases lay between the germline ends. The CDR3 totals 14 residues. Germline V gives CDR1 MNHEY, CDR2 SVGAGI. The DNA of the CDR3 is TGTGCCAGCAGTTACGGGATGGAGAACACTGAAGCTTTCTTT. Translated: CASSYGMENTEAFF.

The chain links TRBV11-2 to TRBJ2-1; D uncertain. The CDR3 is made up of 14 amino acids. Looked up from germline, CDR1 is SGHAT and CDR2 is FQNNGV. The V and J ends lost 7 bases and 4 bases respectively, with 14 bases between them. The CDR3 DNA reads TGTGCCAGCACCCTCGGCGGCTATTACAATGAGCAGTTCTTC. Amino acid sequence: CASTLGGYYNEQFF.

The chain carries TRBV6-1 and TRBJ1-1, with D tentatively TRBD1 (6 bases). Germline V gene data show CDR1 as MNHNS and CDR2 as SASEGT. CDR3 length equals 17 residues. V lost 3 bases to trimming and J lost 6 bases, with 23 bases between them. For the CDR3, the DNA is TGTGCCAGCAGTGACTTATGGGACACCGGAAGGTTTGCTGAAGCTTTCTTT. This translates into CASSDLWDTGRFAEAFF.

The V call is TRBV7-9, the J call TRBJ2-7, with a weak D call TRBD1 (5 bases). The V gene lost 3 bases and the J gene lost 5 bases, with 8 bases spanning the gap. The CDR3 loop spans 12 amino acids. Germline V gives CDR1 SEHNR, CDR2 FQNEAQ (reference sequence). The CDR3 loop reads CASSFSGNEQYF. The DNA for the CDR3 is TGTGCCAGCAGCTTTTCAGGGAACGAGCAGTACTTC.

This clone turned up a few times. This rearrangement joins TRBV12-5 to TRBJ1-1; 8 bases match TRBD1. V was clipped by 7 bases and J by 1 base; unmatched bases: 8. Germline CDR1 and CDR2: LGHNT and FRNRAP. The CDR3 runs 15 residues. CDR3 loop: CASAWTGSGNTEAFF. In DNA, the CDR3 is TGTGCTAGTGCCTGGACAGGGTCAGGGAACACTGAAGCTTTCTTT. Drawing the rest from reference TRBV12-5 and TRBJ1-1, the complete variable domain is DARVTQTPRHKVTEMGQEVTMRCQPILGHNTVFWYRQTMMQGLELLAYFRNRAPLDDSGMPKDRFSAEMPDATLATLKIQPSEPRDSAVYFCASAWTGSGNTEAFFGQGTRLTVV.

The chain couples TRBV19 to TRBJ1-3; TRBD1 is a possible D gene (5 bases). The V gene's germline CDR1 is LNHDA and CDR2 SQIVND (reference sequence). The CDR3 contains 15 residues. With 4 bases removed from V and 3 bases from J, the gap between germline ends came to 13 bases. The chain's CDR3 is CASSSRQGDGNTIYF. CDR3 bases: TGTGCCAGTAGTAGCCGACAAGGGGATGGAAACACCATATATTTT.

The chain couples TRBV7-9 to TRBJ1-5; D remains ambiguous. The CDR3 has 17 amino acids. V was clipped by 3 bases and J by 2 bases, with 17 bases between them. Germline assignment: CDR1 SEHNR and CDR2 FQNEAQ (reference sequence). The CDR3 protein is CASSFRPLHRRNQPQHF. The CDR3 DNA follows: TGTGCCAGCAGCTTCAGACCGTTACATCGTCGCAATCAGCCCCAGCATTTT.

The J gene is TRBJ1-1, the V gene TRBV5-1; 8 nucleotides match TRBD1. This CDR3 has 14 residues. Trimming took 2 bases from V and 2 from J; bases not matched to a gene: 2. CDR1 SGHRS and CDR2 YFSETQ come from the germline V gene. The CDR3 loop is CASSFQGANTEAFF. The CDR3 region has the DNA TGCGCCAGCAGCTTCCAGGGGGCAAACACTGAAGCTTTCTTT.

The chain carries TRBV5-1 and TRBJ2-7; D might be TRBD1 or TRBD2, each matching 5 bases. Trimming took off 5 bases at V and 5 bases at J, with 11 bases between the two ends. The CDR3 extends over 12 amino acids. Germline assignment: CDR1 SGHRS and CDR2 YFSETQ. CDR3: CASRLMGDEQYF. CDR3 in DNA: TGCGCCAGCAGATTGATGGGGGACGAGCAGTACTTC.

This clone was recorded once. The V gene is TRBV27, the J gene TRBJ1-5; TRBD1 matches 9 bases. Trimming took 5 bases from V and 6 from J; bases not matched to a gene: 14. Germline V CDR1 and CDR2: MNHEY, SMNVEV (reference sequence). This CDR3 region has 17 residues. The chain's CDR3 is CASSRSQGAYIIQPQHF. The DNA of the CDR3 is TGTGCCAGCAGTCGTTCACAGGGGGCGTACATCATTCAGCCCCAGCATTTT.

The rearrangement links TRBV5-6 to TRBJ1-2; 8 positions agree with TRBD1. The CDR3 consists of 19 residues. V dropped 3 bases and J dropped 4; count of bases not matched to a gene: 20. The V gene's germline CDR1 is SGHDT and CDR2 YYEEEE. In DNA, the CDR3 is TGTGCCAGCAGCTCCCCTTATACGGGTCGCGACAGGGGAGCCTATGGCTACACCTTC. Translating it yields CASSSPYTGRDRGAYGYTF. The full variable domain, its missing parts supplied by reference TRBV5-6 and TRBJ1-2, is DAGVTQSPTHLIKTRGQQVTLRCSPKSGHDTVSWYQQALGQGPQFIFQYYEEEERQRGNFPDRFSGHQFPNYSSELNVNALLLGDSALYLCASSSPYTGRDRGAYGYTFGSGTRLTVV.

J is TRBJ1-6 and V is TRBV5-1, with 10 bases fitting TRBD1. The CDR3 has 18 residues. CDR1 SGHRS and CDR2 YFSETQ come from the germline V gene. J lost 2 bases, V lost 4 bases, and 9 bases had no gene match. The CDR3 DNA follows: TGCGCCAGCAGCCTCTCCGGGACAGGGGTCACCTATAATTCACCCCTCCACTTT. Protein product: CASSLSGTGVTYNSPLHF.

The chain combines TRBV12-5 with TRBJ1-3; possibly TRBD1 for D (5 bases). V lost 1 base and J lost 0, with 16 bases in between. This CDR3 comprises 18 residues. From germline, CDR1 is LGHNT and CDR2 FRNRAP. The CDR3 bases are TGTGCTAGTGGTTTGGCCCGAACGACAGAAGACTCTGGAAACACCATATATTTT. This translates into CASGLARTTEDSGNTIYF.

The CDR3 DNA sequence: TGTGCCAGGACGAGAAGGGGGCGCACTGAAGCTTTCTTT. Its translation: CARTRRGRTEAFF. The rearrangement joins TRBV7-5 to TRBJ1-1; the D segment call TRBD1 is taken from the table without a DNA check. TRBV7-5 is a pseudogene. The CDR3 sequence is 13 residues long.

The rearrangement links TRBV29-1 to TRBJ2-3; D ambiguous. Trimming left V 3 bases short and J 3 bases short, with 10 bases between. CDR3 length: 13 amino acids. CDR1 SQVTM and CDR2 ANQGSEA come from the germline V gene. The CDR3 spells CSVDWGLTDTQYF. The CDR3 nucleotides read TGCAGCGTTGACTGGGGTTTAACAGATACGCAGTATTTT.

The gene calls are TRBV5-4 and TRBJ2-7, with TRBD1 identical over 7 bases. There are 16 residues in the CDR3. V lost 4 bases, J lost 0 bases, and 10 bases stayed unmatched. In germline, CDR1 is SGHNT, CDR2 YYREEE (reference sequence). The CDR3 region is CASSPEGGHLSYEQYF. DNA of the CDR3: TGTGCCAGCAGCCCCGAAGGGGGCCACCTCTCCTACGAGCAGTACTTC.

The CDR3 sequence is CASSQDRLARGDEQYF. The CDR3 nucleotides read TGCGCCAGCAGCCAAGATCGACTAGCGAGAGGGGACGAGCAGTACTTC. This chain joins TRBV4-3 and TRBJ2-7; 8 bases match TRBD2. This CDR3 is built from 16 residues. The germline V gene has CDR1 LGHNA and CDR2 YSLEER. Trimming took 0 bases from V and 5 from J; bases not matched to a gene: 9.

The chain joins TRBV27 to TRBJ1-1; D gene unclear. The CDR3 extends over 11 amino acids. CDR1 is MNHEY, CDR2 SMNVEV, per germline (reference sequence). Trimming cost V 6 bases and J 1 base, with 3 bases left between them. The CDR3 region has the DNA TGTGCCAGCAGGTCGAACACTGAAGCTTTCTTT. It codes for CASRSNTEAFF.

V usage is TRBV5-1 and J usage is TRBJ1-1; TRBD1 matches 11 bases. The V gene's germline CDR1 is SGHRS and CDR2 YFSETQ. V lost 3 bases to trimming and J lost 1 base; unmatched junction nucleotides: 2. CDR3 size: 15 residues. The CDR3 sequence: CASSYGTGGNTEAFF. The CDR3 DNA follows: TGCGCCAGCAGCTATGGGACAGGGGGGAACACTGAAGCTTTCTTT.